The 28 T cell receptor beta chains below all came from one sample that was sequenced in a study of T cells after yellow fever vaccination (dated by TCRdb to about 2019). Receptors were amplified or captured by 5' RACE. Sequencing relied on an Illumina HiSeq 2500. TCRdb itself trimmed the public reads at Q25 with fastp, ran MiXCR and retained productive beta chains. Rows are combined by CDR3 protein, so each entry shows the most common genes and DNA. In this sample the table shows just under 600,000 distinct CDR3 sequences, 13% of which occur a single time. Over 12% of the sample rests with the top ten. The treatment or condition label corresponds to: live attenuated yellow fever vaccine strain. The input for sequencing was PBMCs, taken on the day of the yellow fever booster vaccination. The receptor set was obtained from a man aged 25-45 years who received the YFV17D yellow fever vaccine.

This chain links TRBV20-1 with TRBJ1-2; D not certain. Deletions cut 6 bases from V and 5 bases from J, with 13 bases between. The CDR3 has 12 residues. Looked up from germline, CDR1 is DFQATT and CDR2 is SNEGSKA (reference sequence). The CDR3 loop reads CSAGERGYGYTF. In DNA form, the CDR3 reads TGCAGTGCCGGGGAGCGCGGATATGGCTACACCTTC.

This clonotype was detected only a few times. The chain recombines TRBV27 with TRBJ2-1; 10 bases are shared with TRBD2. Trimming cost V 1 base and J 0 bases; bases outside gene matches: 9. The CDR3 has 19 residues. Per germline, CDR1 MNHEY and CDR2 SMNVEV (reference sequence). The CDR3 here is CASSLLLAGVYDSYNEQFF. CDR3 DNA sequence: TGTGCCAGCAGTTTATTGCTAGCGGGAGTTTATGACTCCTACAATGAGCAGTTCTTC.

This clonotype turned up a few times. The chain employs TRBV20-1 and TRBJ2-1; TRBD1 might be the D (5 bases). Germline CDR1 reads DFQATT; CDR2 reads SNEGSKA (reference sequence). The length of the CDR3 is 17 residues. With 0 bases removed from V and 0 bases from J, the gap between germline ends came to 15 bases. CDR3 sequence reads: CSAREPWGSSSYNEQFF. In nucleotides, the CDR3 is TGCAGTGCTAGAGAGCCATGGGGCTCCAGCTCCTACAATGAGCAGTTCTTC.

This clonotype occurred a few times. V gene TRBV5-1 combines with J gene TRBJ1-3; 7 nucleotides agree with TRBD1. Germline loops: CDR1 SGHRS, CDR2 YFSETQ. There are 15 residues in the CDR3. V trimming: 2 bases; J trimming: 0 bases; junction bases outside the gene matches: 2. The CDR3 spells CASSFQGGSGNTIYF. CDR3 DNA sequence: TGCGCCAGCAGCTTCCAGGGGGGCTCTGGAAACACCATATATTTT. Looking up the rest from reference TRBV5-1 and TRBJ1-3 gives the full variable domain: KAGVTQTPRYLIKTRGQQVTLSCSPISGHRSVSWYQQTPGQGLQFLFEYFSETQRNKGNFPGRFSGRQFSNSRSEMNVSTLELGDSALYLCASSFQGGSGNTIYFGEGSWLTVV.

The chain couples TRBV18 to TRBJ2-7; D ambiguous. This CDR3 region has 15 residues. CDR1 and CDR2 from the germline V gene are KGHSH and LQKENI. V was trimmed by 4 bases and J by 7 bases, leaving 20 bases between them. The CDR3 DNA reads as TGTGCCAGCTCACACCAAGGGATTGGGGATGGGGAGCAGTACTTC. Translating gives CASSHQGIGDGEQYF.

The V call is TRBV14, the J call TRBJ2-1; TRBD2 matches at 7 bases. The J segment lost 4 bases and the V segment lost 0 bases, leaving 9 bases of the junction unmatched. The V gene's germline CDR1 is SGHDN and CDR2 FVKESK. CDR3 length: 17 amino acids. The CDR3 DNA reads as TGTGCCAGCAGCCAAGATAGGAAGTTAGCGGGTTACAATGAGCAGTTCTTC. The encoded protein is CASSQDRKLAGYNEQFF.

The rearrangement uses TRBV5-1 and TRBJ1-1; maybe TRBD1 (5 bases). V lost 3 bases and J lost 0, with 15 bases in between. The CDR3 sequence is 16 residues long. Germline V gene lookup returns CDR1 SGHRS and CDR2 YFSETQ. CDR3 bases: TGCGCCAGCAGCTCGACACAAGGGGTTATGAACACTGAAGCTTTCTTT. This translates into CASSSTQGVMNTEAFF.

The J gene is TRBJ2-3, the V gene TRBV20-1, with D tentatively TRBD2 (5 bases). Trimming pared 3 bases from V and 1 base from J, leaving 11 bases between. Germline lookup yields CDR1 DFQATT and CDR2 SNEGSKA (reference sequence). There are 14 residues in the CDR3. The CDR3 DNA reads TGCAGTGCTAGGGACTCGGCGGGCACAGATACGCAGTATTTT. Translating gives CSARDSAGTDTQYF.

This clonotype turned up a few times. As DNA, the CDR3 is TGTGCCAGCAGTTACTCGTATCTAGCGGGCGGCACCGGGGAGCTGTTTTTT. Residues: CASSYSYLAGGTGELFF. V and J are TRBV6-5 and TRBJ2-2, with 8 bases lining up with TRBD2. Germline loops: CDR1 MNHEY, CDR2 SVGAGI. The CDR3 runs to 17 residues. Unmatched junction bases numbered 7, after V lost 0 bases and J lost 4 bases.

The table lists this clonotype with a few counts. V and J are TRBV9 and TRBJ1-2, with TRBD1 as a possible D gene (5 bases). The CDR3 is made up of 15 amino acids. Trimming pared 5 bases from V and 4 bases from J, leaving 18 bases between. CDR1 and CDR2 from the germline V gene are SGDLS and YYNGEE. The CDR3: CASRDHSGGGYGYTF. As DNA, the CDR3 is TGTGCCAGCAGAGATCACAGCGGGGGGGGCTATGGCTACACCTTC.

This sequence joins TRBV14 and TRBJ1-4; D not certain. The germline gives CDR1 SGHDN, CDR2 FVKESK. This CDR3 spans 15 amino acids. V lost 6 bases, J lost 7 bases, and 18 bases lay in between. CDR3 nucleotide sequence: TGTGCCAGCAGTCCCCCGGCGGGCCGGGGTGAAAAACTGTTTTTT. Its protein is CASSPPAGRGEKLFF.

There are a few counts of this clonotype. The chain uses TRBV11-2 and TRBJ2-4, with D perhaps assigned TRBD1 or TRBD2 (6 bases each). This CDR3 is built from 12 residues. Germline CDR1 is SGHAT and CDR2 is FQNNGV. V was trimmed by 3 bases and J by 10 bases, leaving 10 bases between them. The CDR3 here is CASSFRGQIQYF. The CDR3 DNA is TGTGCCAGCAGCTTCCGGGGGCAGATTCAGTACTTC.

Regarding this clonotype: The junction does not match germline at one end; this may be a read error. V and J are TRBV4-3 and TRBJ2-1; 10 nucleotides line up with TRBD2. Germline CDR1 is LGHNA and CDR2 is YSLEER. The CDR3 contains 16 residues. The CDR3 DNA reads TGCGCCAGCAGCCAAAGGACTAGCGGATCCTACGATGAGCAGTTCTTC. Translation gives CASSQRTSGSYDEQFF.

Regarding this clonotype: One junction end does not reproduce the germline sequence, and a read error may be involved. The genes are TRBV20-1 and TRBJ1-2; unclear D gene. The CDR3 runs 12 residues. CDR1 DFQATT and CDR2 SNEGSKA come from the germline V gene (reference sequence). The CDR3 reads CSARDPRRAGIF. CDR3 DNA: TGCAGTGCTAGAGATCCTCGCCGGGCGGGAATCTTC.

This clonotype has ten or more counts. The CDR3 is CASSPRTGTGVYEQYF. DNA for the CDR3: TGTGCCAGCAGCCCAAGGACCGGGACAGGGGTCTACGAGCAGTACTTC. J is TRBJ2-7 and V is TRBV12-3 or TRBV12-4; 10 bases agree with TRBD1. V lost 6 bases and J lost 3; bases outside the gene matches: 11. CDR3 length: 16 amino acids.

This clonotype was counted only a few times. The chain couples TRBV5-1 to TRBJ2-7; TRBD1 aligns across 8 bases. The CDR3 extends over 15 amino acids. V gave up 0 bases and J gave up 3 bases; unmatched junction bases: 5. CDR1 is SGHRS and CDR2 is YFSETQ in the germline V gene. CDR3 in DNA: TGCGCCAGCAGCTTGGCGCAGGGGGCTAACTACGAGCAGTACTTC. It is translated as CASSLAQGANYEQYF. Full variable domain (rest looked up from reference TRBV5-1 and TRBJ2-7): KAGVTQTPRYLIKTRGQQVTLSCSPISGHRSVSWYQQTPGQGLQFLFEYFSETQRNKGNFPGRFSGRQFSNSRSEMNVSTLELGDSALYLCASSLAQGANYEQYFGPGTRLTVT.

The V and J genes are TRBV9 and TRBJ2-3; maybe TRBD2 (5 bases). Trimming pared 0 bases from V and 0 bases from J, leaving 8 bases between. Germline V lookup: CDR1 SGDLS, CDR2 YYNGEE. This CDR3 is 15 amino acids long. CDR3 DNA sequence: TGTGCCAGCAGCGTAGACGGGATTAGCACAGATACGCAGTATTTT. Protein sequence: CASSVDGISTDTQYF.

This clonotype was detected a few times. The chain has TRBV24-1 and TRBJ2-7, with 8 bases identical to TRBD1. The CDR3 contains 13 residues. Germline CDR1 KGHDR, CDR2 SFDVKD. V lost 6 bases to trimming and J lost 2 bases; unmatched junction nucleotides: 2. The DNA of the CDR3 is TGTGCCACCAGTAGACAGGGGACCTACGAGCAGTACTTC. It codes for CATSRQGTYEQYF.

The V gene is TRBV20-1, the J gene TRBJ2-3; TRBD2 matches 10 bases. Germline V lookup: CDR1 DFQATT, CDR2 SNEGSKA (reference sequence). The CDR3 has 17 residues. Here the CDR3 reads CRGGLARSLSSTDTQYF. In DNA form, the CDR3 reads TGCAGGGGGGGACTAGCGCGATCCCTCTCTAGCACAGATACGCAGTATTTT.

This clonotype was observed a few times. The CDR3 region is CARRWGADHEQFF. CDR3 nucleotide sequence: TGTGCCAGGCGGTGGGGGGCCGACCATGAGCAGTTCTTC. The chain links TRBV27 to TRBJ2-1; D possibly uses TRBD1 or TRBD2 (6 bases each). Germline-derived CDR1 and CDR2 are MNHEY and SMNVEV (reference sequence). The CDR3 runs 13 residues. Trimming stripped 9 bases from V and 8 bases from J, with 17 bases between.

A few counts support this clonotype. The rearrangement joins TRBV30 to TRBJ2-1; the match to TRBD2 covers 14 bases. This CDR3 has 16 amino acids. V gave up 3 bases and J gave up 9 bases; unmatched junction bases: 10. Germline CDR1 reads GTSNPN; CDR2 reads SVGIG (reference sequence). CDR3 DNA: TGTGCCTGGAGGCGCCCGGTGACTAGCGGGAGGGGTGAGCAGTTCTTC. Translated: CAWRRPVTSGRGEQFF.

This clonotype was seen more than once but under ten times. The rearrangement uses TRBV28 and TRBJ1-2; 8 bases are shared with TRBD1. The CDR3 sequence is 15 residues long. V was clipped by 2 bases and J by 8 bases; unmatched bases: 10. Germline V gene lookup returns CDR1 MDHEN and CDR2 SYDVKM. The CDR3 sequence is CASSLKLSGGAGYTF. The CDR3 bases are TGTGCCAGCAGTTTAAAACTTTCAGGGGGCGCAGGCTACACCTTC.

The gene calls are TRBV7-9 and TRBJ2-5; tentative D call: TRBD1 (6 bases). Trimming took off 5 bases at V and 2 bases at J, with 12 bases between the two ends. The CDR3 consists of 14 residues. Germline assignment: CDR1 SEHNR and CDR2 FQNEAQ (reference sequence). The CDR3 is CASSPGTLQETQYF. CDR3 in DNA: TGTGCCAGCAGCCCCGGGACACTTCAAGAGACCCAGTACTTC.

This clonotype was detected many times. The genes are TRBV15 and TRBJ2-2, with D unclear. The CDR3 has 12 amino acids. Germline V lookup: CDR1 LNHNV, CDR2 YYDKDF (reference sequence). V was shortened by 1 base and J by 5 bases, with 2 bases between the two germline ends. As DNA, the CDR3 is TGTGCCACCAGCAGAGGGACCGGGGAGCTGTTTTTT. It translates to CATSRGTGELFF.

This clonotype was recorded at least ten times. CDR3 protein: CASTRSGIGLYEQYF. CDR3 nucleotides: TGTGCCAGCACCCGGTCGGGGATAGGGCTCTACGAGCAGTACTTC. The chain employs TRBV6-1 and TRBJ2-7; weak D call: TRBD2 (5 bases). The length of the CDR3 is 15 residues. CDR1 is MNHNS, CDR2 SASEGT, per germline. Trimming removed 7 bases from V and 3 bases from J, with 19 bases in between.

In the case of this clonotype: No conserved phenylalanine or tryptophan is present at the end of the CDR3, so a read error is the likely explanation. V gene TRBV7-3 combines with J gene TRBJ2-7, with 7 bases lining up with TRBD2. V trimming: 2 bases; J trimming: 4 bases; junction bases outside the gene matches: 2. The germline V gene encodes CDR1 SGHTA and CDR2 FQGTGA. There are 13 residues in the CDR3. CDR3 coding DNA: TGTGCCAGCAGCTTAGAGGGAGGGTACGAGCAGTACTTA. Its translation is CASSLEGGYEQYL.

V usage is TRBV7-2 and J usage is TRBJ1-6, with TRBD1 as a possible D gene (5 bases). The CDR3 consists of 14 residues. V was cut by 2 bases and J by 8 bases, with 10 bases left in between. Germline CDR1 SGHTA, CDR2 FQGNSA. CDR3 in DNA: TGTGCCAGCAGCTTACGCGACAGCGATTCACCCCTCCACTTT. Translated, it gives CASSLRDSDSPLHF.

The J gene is TRBJ1-6, the V gene TRBV18; 7 nucleotides agree with TRBD1. The CDR3 runs to 15 residues. From germline, CDR1 is KGHSH and CDR2 LQKENI. With V trimmed by 3 bases and J by 10 bases, 9 bases remained unmatched. CDR3 loop: CASSPKTTGTSPLHF. The CDR3 coding sequence is TGTGCCAGCTCACCGAAAACGACAGGGACCTCACCCCTCCACTTT.